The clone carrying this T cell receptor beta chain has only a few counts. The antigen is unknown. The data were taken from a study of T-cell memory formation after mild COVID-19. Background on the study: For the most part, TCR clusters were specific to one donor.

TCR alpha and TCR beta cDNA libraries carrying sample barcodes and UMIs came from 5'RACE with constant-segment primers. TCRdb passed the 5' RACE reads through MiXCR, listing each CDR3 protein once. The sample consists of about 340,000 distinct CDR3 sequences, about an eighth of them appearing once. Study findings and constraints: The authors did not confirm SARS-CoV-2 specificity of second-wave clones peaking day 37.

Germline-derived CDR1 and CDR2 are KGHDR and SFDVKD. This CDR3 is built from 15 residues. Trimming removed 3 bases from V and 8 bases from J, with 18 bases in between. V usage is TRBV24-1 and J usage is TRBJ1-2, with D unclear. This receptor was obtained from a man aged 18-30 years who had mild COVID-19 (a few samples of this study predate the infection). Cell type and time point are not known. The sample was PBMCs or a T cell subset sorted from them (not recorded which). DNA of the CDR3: TGTGCCACCAGTGATCGACCCGGGAGACTTGGCGGCTACACCTTC. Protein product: CATSDRPGRLGGYTF.